Listed below are T cell receptor beta chains from one sample, sequenced in a study of control samples from healthy donors and cancer patients. Some clones are missing from TCRdb's copy, which holds only in-frame ones; the method was immunoSEQ multiplex PCR. Of 65,000 to 80,000 clones listed, 89% were seen once; the top ten hold about 9.9%. Material: PBMCs. The receptors were sampled from a woman between 50 and 59 years old with colorectal cancer. Both conserved end residues are part of each CDR3. D genes are given only for firm matches. Size is stated for part of the rows, as once, few or many counts, or as a class when the clone is expanded.

once,TRBV9,TRBJ2-2,-,CASSVKRDVGHTGELFF,TGTGCCAGCAGCGTAAAGAGGGATGTCGGGCATACCGGGGAGCTGTTTTTT
-,TRBV30,TRBJ1-6,-,CAWSVGPGRDDSPLHF,TGTGCCTGGAGTGTGGGTCCGGGCAGGGATGATTCACCCCTCCACTTT
-,TRBV19,TRBJ2-6,-,CASSPNGGSGVNVLTF,TGTGCCAGTAGTCCCAACGGGGGATCTGGGGTCAACGTCCTGACTTTC
-,TRBV2,TRBJ1-1,-,CASSDPHRENTEAFF,TGTGCCAGCAGTGACCCCCACAGGGAGAACACTGAAGCTTTCTTT
-,TRBV6-5,TRBJ2-5,-,CASSTPFSQYF,TGTGCCAGCAGTACTCCCTTTTCCCAGTACTTC
-,TRBV2,TRBJ2-3,-,CASSEGSLRKYF,TGTGCCAGCAGTGAAGGGTCGCTAAGAAAGTATTTT
-,TRBV15,TRBJ2-3,TRBD1,CATSGTTGYTDTQYF,TGTGCCACCAGCGGGACGACAGGGTACACAGATACGCAGTATTTT
-,TRBV4-1,TRBJ1-5,TRBD1,CASSQAGTGTNQPQHF,TGCGCCAGCAGCCAAGCAGGGACAGGGACCAATCAGCCCCAGCATTTT
-,TRBV6-2/TRBV6-3,TRBJ1-5,-,CASSKLLHQPQHF,TGTGCCAGCAGCAAACTCCTCCATCAGCCCCAGCATTTT
-,TRBV18,TRBJ1-6,-,CASSPMDSANSPLHF,TGTGCCAGCTCACCGATGGACAGTGCTAATTCACCCCTCCACTTT
-,TRBV10-1,TRBJ2-1,-,CASSGPGQGGNEQFF,TGCGCCAGCAGTGGTCCGGGACAAGGAGGGAATGAGCAGTTCTTC
once,TRBV30,TRBJ1-6,-,CAWRIGQEALHF,TGTGCCTGGAGAATCGGGCAGGAGGCCCTCCACTTT
-,TRBV30,TRBJ1-2,TRBD1,CAWSEGQGVGYTF,TGTGCCTGGAGCGAAGGACAGGGAGTCGGCTACACCTTC
-,TRBV6-4,TRBJ1-6,-,CASKEGWGSPLHF,TGTGCCAGCAAAGAGGGATGGGGTTCACCCCTCCACTTT
-,TRBV30,TRBJ1-2,-,CAWSVLRGGGYTF,TGTGCCTGGAGTGTACTAAGGGGGGGTGGCTACACCTTC
-,TRBV19,TRBJ1-6,-,CASSMSGGGSRNSPLHF,TGTGCCAGTAGTATGTCCGGGGGGGGCTCCCGAAATTCACCCCTCCACTTT
once,TRBV5-1,TRBJ2-5,TRBD1,CASSSYRGETQYF,TGCGCCAGCAGCTCATACAGGGGAGAGACCCAGTACTTC
-,TRBV19,TRBJ1-5,-,CASSQGNNQPQHF,TGTGCCAGTAGTCAAGGCAACAATCAGCCCCAGCATTTT
once,TRBV6-6,TRBJ2-3,-,CASSYPQEADTQYF,TGTGCCAGCAGTTACCCTCAGGAGGCAGATACGCAGTATTTT
-,TRBV7-2,TRBJ2-6,TRBD1,CASSRKPGQGSGANVLTF,TGTGCCAGCAGCCGGAAACCGGGACAGGGGTCTGGGGCCAACGTCCTGACTTTC
-,TRBV18,TRBJ1-3,-,CASSLSSGNTIYF,TGTGCCAGCTCATTGTCTTCTGGAAACACCATATATTTT
-,TRBV25-1,TRBJ1-1,TRBD1,CASSKNLPGQGSEAFF,TGTGCCAGCAGCAAAAATCTCCCGGGACAGGGTTCTGAAGCTTTCTTT
-,TRBV9,TRBJ1-2,-,CASSSGSDYGYTF,TGTGCCAGCAGCTCGGGCTCGGACTATGGCTACACCTTC
-,TRBV5-4,TRBJ2-3,TRBD2,CASAIAGQSTDTQYF,TGTGCCAGCGCCATAGCGGGGCAAAGCACAGATACGCAGTATTTT
-,TRBV19,TRBJ1-6,-,CASSIGPGDGHNSPLHF,TGTGCCAGTAGTATTGGACCCGGAGACGGCCATAATTCACCCCTCCACTTT
-,TRBV18,TRBJ2-5,-,CASSPVVGQETQYF,TGTGCCAGCTCACCAGTCGTGGGCCAAGAGACCCAGTACTTC
-,TRBV20-1,TRBJ1-2,TRBD1,CSASSQGASGYTF,TGCAGTGCTAGTTCACAGGGGGCGTCCGGCTACACCTTC